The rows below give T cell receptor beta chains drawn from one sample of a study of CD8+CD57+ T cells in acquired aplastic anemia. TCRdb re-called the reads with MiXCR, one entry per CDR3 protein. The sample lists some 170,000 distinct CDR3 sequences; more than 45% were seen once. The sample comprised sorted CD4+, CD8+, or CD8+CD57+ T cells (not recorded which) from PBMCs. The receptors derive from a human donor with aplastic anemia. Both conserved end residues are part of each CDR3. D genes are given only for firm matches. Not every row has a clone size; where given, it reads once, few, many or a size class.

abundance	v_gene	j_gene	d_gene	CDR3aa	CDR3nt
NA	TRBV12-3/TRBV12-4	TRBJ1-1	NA	CASSGEGNTEAFF	TGTGCCTCTTCGGGAGAAGGGAACACTGAAGCTTTCTTT
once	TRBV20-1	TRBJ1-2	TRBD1	CSANTGDNYGYTF	TGCAGTGCCAATACAGGGGATAACTATGGCTACACCTTC
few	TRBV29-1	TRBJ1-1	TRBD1	CSVGGQGNTEAFF	TGCAGCGTTGGGGGACAGGGGAACACTGAAGCTTTCTTT
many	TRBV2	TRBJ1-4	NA	CASRSGRGEKLFF	TGTGCCAGCAGATCAGGGAGAGGAGAAAAACTGTTTTTT
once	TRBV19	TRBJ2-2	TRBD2	CAIREGHNTGELFF	TGTGCCATACGGGAGGGACACAACACCGGGGAGCTGTTTTTT
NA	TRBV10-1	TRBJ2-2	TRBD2	CASSEGVAGVRMGTGELFF	TGCGCCAGCAGTGAGGGGGTAGCGGGAGTGAGGATGGGCACCGGGGAGCTGTTTTTT
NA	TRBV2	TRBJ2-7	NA	CASSEDSASYEQYF	TGTGCCAGCAGTGAAGACAGCGCATCCTACGAGCAGTACTTC
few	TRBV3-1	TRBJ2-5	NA	CASSRQGTAETQYF	TGTGCCAGCAGCCGCCAAGGGACGGCAGAGACCCAGTACTTC
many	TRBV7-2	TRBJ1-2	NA	CASSLVTRSVDGYTF	TGTGCCAGCAGCTTAGTTACCAGGTCGGTTGATGGCTACACCTTC
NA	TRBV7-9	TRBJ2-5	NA	CASSSQVTQETQYF	TGTGCCAGCAGCTCGCAGGTTACCCAAGAGACCCAGTACTTC
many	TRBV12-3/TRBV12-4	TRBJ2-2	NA	CASRDLLGELFF	TGTGCCAGCAGGGACTTACTCGGGGAGCTGTTTTTT
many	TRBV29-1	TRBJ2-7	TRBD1	CSTRQGAYEQYF	TGCAGCACCCGACAGGGGGCGTACGAGCAGTACTTC
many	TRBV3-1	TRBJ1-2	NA	CASSPNLGTGYGYTF	TGTGCCAGCAGCCCGAACCTCGGGACCGGCTATGGCTACACCTTC
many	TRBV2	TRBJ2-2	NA	CASSDNRLRTVELFF	TGTGCCAGCAGTGATAACAGACTCAGGACTGTGGAGCTGTTTTTT
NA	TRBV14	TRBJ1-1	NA	CASSQEGRGAEAFF	TGTGCCAGCAGCCAAGAAGGAAGAGGGGCTGAAGCTTTCTTT
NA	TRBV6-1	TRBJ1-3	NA	CASTPREGNTTYF	TGTGCCAGCACCCCCAGGGAGGGAAACACCACATATTTT
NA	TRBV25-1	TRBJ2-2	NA	CASSESLRWSYTGELFF	TGTGCCAGCAGTGAAAGTTTAAGGTGGTCGTACACCGGGGAGCTGTTTTTT
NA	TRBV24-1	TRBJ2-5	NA	CATSDPGLEETQYF	TGTGCCACCAGTGACCCGGGACTTGAAGAGACCCAGTACTTC
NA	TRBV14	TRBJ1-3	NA	CASSLRGNTIYF	TGTGCCAGCAGCCTACGTGGAAACACCATATATTTT
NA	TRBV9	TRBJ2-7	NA	CASSAGDSNYEQYF	TGTGCCAGCAGCGCAGGAGACTCCAACTACGAGCAGTACTTC
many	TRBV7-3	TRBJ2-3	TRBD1	CASSSGQSTDTQYF	TGTGCCAGCAGCTCGGGACAGAGCACAGATACGCAGTATTTT
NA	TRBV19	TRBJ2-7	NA	CASSSTLAAENEQYF	TGTGCCAGTAGTTCCACTCTGGCCGCTGAGAACGAGCAGTACTTC
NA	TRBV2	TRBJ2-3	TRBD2	CASGVGGTDTQYF	TGTGCCAGCGGTGTCGGGGGGACAGATACGCAGTATTTT
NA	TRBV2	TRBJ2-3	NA	CASSETRNTDTQYF	TGTGCCAGCAGTGAAACCCGGAACACAGATACGCAGTATTTT
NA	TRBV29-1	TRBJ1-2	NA	CSQSTGSVYGYTF	TGCAGCCAATCGACAGGCTCCGTCTATGGCTACACCTTC
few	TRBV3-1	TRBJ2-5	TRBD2	CASSPYSGGVRETQYF	TGTGCCAGCAGCCCCTATAGCGGGGGGGTTCGAGAGACCCAGTACTTC
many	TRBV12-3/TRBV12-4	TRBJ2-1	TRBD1	CASRTGTGDNEQFF	TGTGCCAGCAGAACCGGGACAGGGGACAATGAGCAGTTCTTC
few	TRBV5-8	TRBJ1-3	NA	CASSLFWGGNTIYF	TGTGCCAGCAGCTTGTTTTGGGGCGGAAACACCATATATTTT
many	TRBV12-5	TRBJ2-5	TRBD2	CASGLEIMGGVLETQYF	TGTGCTAGTGGTTTGGAGATCATGGGAGGGGTACTCGAGACCCAGTACTTC
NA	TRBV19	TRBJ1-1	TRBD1	CASSNPDRAEAFF	TGTGCCAGTAGTAATCCTGACAGGGCTGAAGCTTTCTTT
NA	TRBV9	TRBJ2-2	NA	CASSFSGELFF	TGTGCCAGCAGCTTTTCCGGGGAGCTGTTTTTT
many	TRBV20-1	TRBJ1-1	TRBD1	CSASEGTGAGTEAFF	TGCAGTGCTAGCGAGGGGACAGGGGCAGGCACTGAAGCTTTCTTT
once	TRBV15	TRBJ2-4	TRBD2	CATSRDPTSGGLRTLAKNIQYF	TGTGCCACCAGCAGAGACCCGACTAGCGGGGGGCTCCGAACCTTAGCCAAAAACATTCAGTACTTC
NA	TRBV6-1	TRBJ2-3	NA	CASRWAAGGADTQYF	TGTGCCAGCAGGTGGGCCGCAGGAGGTGCAGATACGCAGTATTTT
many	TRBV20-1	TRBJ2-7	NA	CSARRLFYEQYF	TGCAGTGCCAGACGCCTGTTCTACGAGCAGTACTTC
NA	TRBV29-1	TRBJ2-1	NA	CSVEVVKNEQFF	TGCAGCGTTGAAGTGGTAAAAAATGAGCAGTTCTTC
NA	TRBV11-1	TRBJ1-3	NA	CASEPPDGGSGNTIYF	TGTGCCAGCGAGCCCCCCGACGGAGGATCTGGAAACACCATATATTTT
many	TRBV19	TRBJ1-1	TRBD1	CASSKYQGAVNTEAFF	TGTGCCAGTAGTAAGTATCAGGGGGCCGTGAACACTGAAGCTTTCTTT
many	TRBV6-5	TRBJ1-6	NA	CASSYSSQGLHF	TGTGCCAGCAGTTACTCGAGCCAGGGTCTCCACTTT
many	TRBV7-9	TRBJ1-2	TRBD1	CASSPDGQVNGYTF	TGTGCCAGCAGCCCAGATGGACAGGTGAATGGCTACACCTTC
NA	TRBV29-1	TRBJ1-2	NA	CSVDHSGYGYTF	TGCAGCGTTGATCATTCCGGGTATGGCTACACCTTC
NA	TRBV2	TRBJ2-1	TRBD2	CASEGLASYNEQFF	TGTGCCAGCGAGGGACTAGCATCCTACAATGAGCAGTTCTTC
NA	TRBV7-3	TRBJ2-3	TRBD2	CASSFRSSGGGGTQYF	TGTGCCAGCAGCTTCCGATCTAGCGGGGGGGGAGGTACGCAGTATTTT
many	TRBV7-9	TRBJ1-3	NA	CASSSNRETAGNTIYF	TGTGCCAGCAGCTCCAACAGGGAAACGGCTGGAAACACCATATATTTT
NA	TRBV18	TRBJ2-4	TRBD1	CASSPEDRGYIQYF	TGTGCCAGCTCACCAGAAGACAGGGGGTACATTCAGTACTTC
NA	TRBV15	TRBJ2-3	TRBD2	CATSRDRGGWRDTQYF	TGTGCCACCAGCAGAGATCGGGGGGGATGGAGGGATACGCAGTATTTT
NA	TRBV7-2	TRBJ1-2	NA	CASSRDLGGYTF	TGTGCCAGCAGTCGCGACCTGGGGGGCTACACCTTC
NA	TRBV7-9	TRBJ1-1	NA	CASSQEAVGTEAFF	TGTGCCAGCAGCCAAGAGGCGGTCGGCACTGAAGCTTTCTTT
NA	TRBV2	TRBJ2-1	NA	CASSVRGHPNEQFF	TGTGCCAGCAGTGTCAGGGGACACCCCAATGAGCAGTTCTTC
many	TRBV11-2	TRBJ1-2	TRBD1	CASSLGHTVRQGDLYGYTF	TGTGCCAGCAGCTTAGGACACACCGTAAGACAGGGGGACCTCTATGGCTACACCTTC
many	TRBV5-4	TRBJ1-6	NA	CASNTKGSPLHF	TGTGCCAGCAATACGAAGGGATCACCCCTCCACTTT
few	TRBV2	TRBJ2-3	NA	CAGRIGTDTQYF	TGTGCCGGCAGAATTGGCACAGATACGCAGTATTTT
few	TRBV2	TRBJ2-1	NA	CASTQNNEQFF	TGTGCCAGCACCCAGAACAATGAGCAGTTCTTC
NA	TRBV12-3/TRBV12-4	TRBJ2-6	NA	CASSFSQVHRSGANVLTF	TGTGCCAGCAGTTTCAGTCAGGTCCACCGCTCTGGGGCCAACGTCCTGACTTTC
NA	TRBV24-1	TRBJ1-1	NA	CATSEGARVTEAFF	TGTGCCACCAGTGAGGGTGCCCGTGTTACTGAAGCTTTCTTT
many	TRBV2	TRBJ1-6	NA	CASSETPFNSPLHF	TGTGCCAGCAGTGAAACCCCCTTTAATTCACCCCTCCACTTT
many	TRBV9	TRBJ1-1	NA	CASSVGPLVGGAVNTEAFF	TGTGCCAGCAGCGTAGGCCCCCTTGTCGGGGGGGCGGTGAACACTGAAGCTTTCTTT
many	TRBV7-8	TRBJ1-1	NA	CASSLTLPKMNTEAFF	TGTGCCAGCAGCCTCACCCTCCCAAAAATGAACACTGAAGCTTTCTTT
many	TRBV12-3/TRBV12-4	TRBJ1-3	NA	CATRTATASGNTIYF	TGTGCCACCCGAACGGCCACAGCCTCTGGAAACACCATATATTTT